The 12 T cell receptor beta chains below all came from one sample that was sequenced in a study of shared clonotypes between healthy human individuals. The table came from immunoSEQ multiplex PCR; TCRdb's copy has only in-frame clones and leaves some out. The repertoire includes 2 million to 3 million clones, roughly 92% of them detected once, and over 0.12% sits in the top ten. Sequences were obtained from naive CD4+ T cells sorted from blood. Subset defined: CD45RA+ positively selected. The receptors shown here come from a young man in good health.

The sample holds one count of this clone. The J gene is TRBJ1-2, the V gene TRBV11-2; D is undetermined. Trimming pared 3 bases from V and 7 bases from J, leaving 12 bases between. The CDR3 extends over 13 amino acids. Per germline, CDR1 SGHAT and CDR2 FQNNGV. CDR3 sequence reads: CASSFILGGGYTF. The CDR3 DNA is TGTGCCAGCAGCTTTATCTTGGGCGGTGGCTACACCTTC.

The CDR3 DNA follows: TGTGCCAGCAGCTTAAGCACAGGCCCTAACTATGGCTACACCTTC. Protein product: CASSLSTGPNYGYTF. This chain joins TRBV7-2 and TRBJ1-2; the D gene is possibly TRBD1 (5 bases). CDR3 length: 15 amino acids. The V gene lost 2 bases and the J gene lost 0 bases, with 10 bases spanning the gap. The germline V gene encodes CDR1 SGHTA and CDR2 FQGNSA.

The gene calls are TRBV29-1 and TRBJ1-2, with D tentatively TRBD1 (5 bases). Trimming took off 3 bases at V and 8 bases at J, with 13 bases between the two ends. The length of the CDR3 is 12 residues. CDR1 SQVTM and CDR2 ANQGSEA come from the germline V gene. CDR3 DNA: TGCAGCGTTGACCCGGGGCCCCGGGGCTACACCTTC. Encoded protein: CSVDPGPRGYTF.

The chain joins TRBV5-1 to TRBJ2-2; D call uncertain. V lost 3 bases and J lost 7, with 16 bases in between. The CDR3 has 15 residues. Germline CDR1 reads SGHRS; CDR2 reads YFSETQ. Written as DNA, the CDR3 is TGCGCCAGCAGCTGGGATAAGACCTACGGCGGGGAGCTGTTTTTT. It yields the protein CASSWDKTYGGELFF.

Turning to this clone: The same CDR3 also results from other DNA sequences found in this sample. V usage is TRBV18 and J usage is TRBJ2-2; D is undetermined. Germline V gene data show CDR1 as KGHSH and CDR2 as LQKENI. Between the trimmed V and J ends, which lost 5 bases and 4 bases, there was a span of 5 bases. The CDR3 is 12 residues long. Written as DNA, the CDR3 is TGTGCCAGCTCAACCTCCACCGGGGAGCTGTTTTTT. It codes for CASSTSTGELFF.

The CDR3 reads CAWEPGQNSANTIYF. CDR3 nucleotide sequence: TGTGCCTGGGAACCTGGACAGAACTCAGCAAACACCATATATTTT. V usage is TRBV30 and J usage is TRBJ1-3; maybe TRBD1 (6 bases). The CDR3 contains 15 residues. V was cut by 5 bases and J by 6 bases, with 20 bases left in between. The germline gives CDR1 GTSNPN, CDR2 SVGIG (reference sequence).

V usage is TRBV6-5 and J usage is TRBJ2-7; D unresolved. Germline values: CDR1 MNHEY, CDR2 SVGAGI. Trimming removed 7 bases at V and 1 base at J, with 11 bases between. The CDR3 has 13 residues. CDR3 DNA: TGTGCCAGCACCTCGATCGGGTCCTACGAGCAGTACTTC. Protein: CASTSIGSYEQYF.

V and J are TRBV2 and TRBJ2-5, with D possibly being TRBD2 (5 bases). Per the germline V gene, CDR1 is SNHLY and CDR2 is FYNNEI. There are 13 residues in the CDR3. The V end was cut by 4 bases, the J end by 5 bases, with 11 bases between. The CDR3 loop reads CASSVRGWETQYF. CDR3 DNA: TGTGCCAGCAGTGTACGGGGTTGGGAGACCCAGTACTTC.

This clone was observed once. This chain connects TRBV7-9 to TRBJ1-1; D not resolved. Trimming stripped 1 base from V and 0 bases from J, with 9 bases between. The CDR3 consists of 15 residues. Germline CDR1 and CDR2: SEHNR and FQNEAQ (reference sequence). The CDR3 loop reads CASSLVRDMNTEAFF. DNA of the CDR3: TGTGCCAGCAGCTTAGTCCGAGATATGAACACTGAAGCTTTCTTT.

The chain links TRBV29-1 to TRBJ1-2, with D possibly TRBD1 on 5 matching bases. Per the germline V gene, CDR1 is SQVTM and CDR2 is ANQGSEA. The CDR3 is 14 residues long. V was cut by 0 bases and J by 2 bases, with 10 bases left in between. The CDR3, as DNA: TGCAGCGTTGAAGACCGGGCAGGGAACTATGGCTACACCTTC. Protein: CSVEDRAGNYGYTF. Looking up the rest from reference TRBV29-1 and TRBJ1-2 gives the full variable domain: SAVISQKPSRDICQRGTSLTIQCQVDSQVTMMFWYRQQPGQSLTLIATANQGSEATYESGFVIDKFPISRPNLTFSTLTVSNMSPEDSSIYLCSVEDRAGNYGYTFGSGTRLTVV.

The gene calls are TRBV10-3 and TRBJ1-6; a possible D gene is TRBD1 (6 bases). V shed 10 bases and J shed 8 bases, with 24 bases lying between them. From germline, CDR1 is ENHRY and CDR2 SYGVKD. The CDR3 loop spans 16 amino acids. The DNA of the CDR3 is TGTGCCAGCAGCCCGGGGGGGGCAACGGTCTATTCACCCCTCCACTTT. It is translated as CASSPGGATVYSPLHF.

The J gene is TRBJ2-7, the V gene TRBV30; 8 bases map to TRBD1. The CDR3 runs to 13 residues. CDR1 and CDR2 (germline): GTSNPN, SVGIG (reference sequence). Unmatched junction bases numbered 2, after V lost 1 base and J lost 3 bases. The CDR3, as DNA: TGTGCCTGGAGTGCGGGACAGGACTACGAGCAGTACTTC. This sequence encodes CAWSAGQDYEQYF.